These T cell receptor beta chains were read from a single sample in a study of regulatory T cells in long-lasting Graves disease. MiXCR, applied by TCRdb to the multiplex PCR reads, yields one record per CDR3 protein. The sample consists of under 450,000 distinct CDR3 sequences, 20% to 30% of them appearing once. The sample was peripheral blood mononuclear cells (PBMCs), taken when the disease was refractory, from a patient treated with antithyroid drugs. The receptors come from a female donor with Graves disease. Each CDR3 is given with its conserved first and last residue. Fields, in order: V gene, CDR3 protein.

TRBV6-1,CASSRDRGPGNTIYF
TRBV7-2,CASSLEGVRGGRRNEQFF
TRBV7-2,CASSLGSLGNQPQHF
TRBV15,CATSRGEGRTYEQYF
TRBV28,CASSAAGRADYEQYF
TRBV12-3/TRBV12-4,CASSFRGYSYEQYF
TRBV7-2,CASRPPGQGVQYF
TRBV11-2,CASTPGPGVSSYEQYF
TRBV12-3/TRBV12-4,CASTQYRNQPQHF
TRBV11-2,CASSLRQGRLRETQYF
TRBV5-1,CASSMTGEGNIQYF
TRBV19,CASSPGTNSNQPQHF
TRBV13,CASEAGANTGELFF
TRBV2,CASSQVNSGSSQYF
TRBV30,CAWIRTAGQGVF
TRBV28,CASRYHGGLETQYF
TRBV19,CASSPDLAYEQYF
TRBV6-1,CASSGLRDRAYEQYF
TRBV7-2,CASSLGSLAGVGELFF
TRBV20-1,CSARRPSLSREQYF
TRBV6-5,CASSYPNYPGLGSPLHF
TRBV6-1,CASSASPGQGMGGYTF
TRBV2,CASSDRTGTGELFF
TRBV6-1,CASSTHSSTEAFF
TRBV15,CATSRPGTSGYGQYF
TRBV19,CASSRGTGDEQYF
TRBV2,CASSESGTAGYTF
TRBV30,CAWSYGGPYEQYF
TRBV5-1,CASSFGTGFPANYGYTF
TRBV19,CASSIWGGNTEAFF
TRBV30,CAWSDGSKYEQYF
TRBV28,CASRAETEAFF
TRBV12-5,CASGLVHGANTGELFF
TRBV5-1,CASSSSTSGKSTGELFF
TRBV24-1,CATSDPGIMGDTQYF
TRBV30,CAWRMGANTEAFF
TRBV20-1,CSARWSGAAEAFF
TRBV6-5,CASSYSVTYEQYF
TRBV7-9,CASSLKFLRQATQETQYF
TRBV19,CASSSSGRWEAFF
TRBV20-1,CSAKQGSGYGYTF
TRBV6-1,CASSHARLAGYYEQYF
TRBV2,CASSGPSGSYEQYF
TRBV30,CAWSGGRSGTQYF
TRBV7-6,CASSFTEAYEQYF
TRBV20-1,CSAPSQGRSETQYF
TRBV6-9,CASSYTGDLNTGELFF
TRBV20-1,CSTRDRYGGFRTEAFF